The 31 T cell receptor beta chains listed next were all sequenced from one sample in a study of T-cell memory formation after mild COVID-19. TCRdb ran MiXCR on the 5' RACE reads and lists one entry per CDR3 protein. Among about 250,000 distinct CDR3 sequences, roughly 15% were seen once, and the ten largest hold approximately 3.6%. The source material was PBMCs or a T cell subset sorted from them (not recorded which). All receptors come from a man aged 18 to 30 who had mild COVID-19 (a few samples of this study predate the infection). Cell type and time point are not known.

This clonotype was observed a few times. V usage is TRBV20-1 and J usage is TRBJ2-1; D remains unclear. V was shortened by 5 bases and J by 6 bases, with 14 bases between the two germline ends. CDR1 and CDR2 from the germline V gene are DFQATT and SNEGSKA (reference sequence). The length of the CDR3 is 13 residues. CDR3 DNA sequence: TGCAGTGCTCCCCACCCACTTCTCAATGAGCAGTTCTTC. Residues: CSAPHPLLNEQFF.

The chain employs TRBV9 and TRBJ2-2; D unclear. Germline values: CDR1 SGDLS, CDR2 YYNGEE. There are 15 residues in the CDR3. Between the trimmed V and J ends, which lost 0 bases and 7 bases, there was a span of 13 bases. The CDR3 sequence is CASSVAQVSYGELFF. As DNA, the CDR3 is TGTGCCAGCAGCGTAGCTCAGGTTTCGTACGGGGAGCTGTTTTTT.

This clonotype was detected only a few times. This sequence joins TRBV6-1 and TRBJ2-5; TRBD2 is a possible D gene (5 bases). Germline values: CDR1 MNHNS, CDR2 SASEGT. The CDR3 covers 13 residues. The germline V and J ends were trimmed by 0 bases and 5 bases, with 7 bases remaining between them. The CDR3 sequence: CASSEAPGETQYF. The CDR3 DNA reads TGTGCCAGCAGTGAAGCGCCGGGGGAGACCCAGTACTTC.

The genes are TRBV28 and TRBJ2-1; 8 bases agree with TRBD1. Germline CDR1 is MDHEN and CDR2 is SYDVKM. There are 15 residues in the CDR3. J gave up 12 bases and V 1 base, and 11 bases lay outside the gene matches. CDR3: CASSLSGQATYRQFF. For the CDR3, the DNA is TGTGCCAGCAGTTTATCGGGACAGGCTACTTATAGGCAGTTCTTC.

This clonotype has more than one count but fewer than ten. The chain links TRBV27 to TRBJ2-3; D remains ambiguous. The CDR3 covers 12 residues. V lost 10 bases and J lost 2, with 10 bases in between. The V gene's germline CDR1 is MNHEY and CDR2 SMNVEV (reference sequence). In DNA form, the CDR3 reads TGTGCCACCCCACACCTCACAGATACGCAGTATTTT. It is translated as CATPHLTDTQYF.

This clonotype has only a few counts. The V gene is TRBV4-3, the J gene TRBJ1-3, with a possible D match to TRBD1 (5 bases). Germline V CDR1 and CDR2: LGHNA, YSLEER. With 5 bases removed from V and 0 bases from J, the gap between germline ends came to 8 bases. This CDR3 contains 14 residues. CDR3: CASSRGHSGNTIYF. The CDR3 bases are TGCGCCAGCAGCAGGGGCCACTCTGGAAACACCATATATTTT.

CDR3 loop: CASSQVTGVSYNSPLHF. CDR3 DNA sequence: TGTGCCAGCAGCCAAGTCACGGGGGTCTCCTATAATTCACCCCTCCACTTT. This sequence joins TRBV3-1 and TRBJ1-6; D is perhaps TRBD1 (5 bases). In germline, CDR1 is LGHDT, CDR2 YNNKEL (reference sequence). CDR3 length: 17 residues. The germline V and J ends were trimmed by 1 base and 0 bases, with 10 bases remaining between them.

The V call is TRBV4-3, the J call TRBJ2-3; the match to TRBD1 covers 7 bases. The CDR3 has 18 amino acids. Losses at the gene ends were 0 bases for V and 0 bases for J; bases not matched to a gene: 9. Germline-derived CDR1 and CDR2 are LGHNA and YSLEER. The CDR3 protein is CASSQDNPSGGSTDTQYF. The CDR3 bases are TGCGCCAGCAGCCAAGATAACCCCTCAGGGGGTAGCACAGATACGCAGTATTTT.

This clonotype has only a few counts. The CDR3 loop reads CASSLVEGSYEQYF. The CDR3 coding sequence is TGTGCCAGCAGCTTGGTGGAAGGCTCCTACGAGCAGTACTTC. The V call is TRBV5-6, the J call TRBJ2-7, with D hard to call. Looked up from germline, CDR1 is SGHDT and CDR2 is YYEEEE. CDR3 length equals 14 residues. Trimming cost V 0 bases and J 0 bases, with 7 bases left between them.

This clonotype was seen a few times. Here the CDR3 DNA reads TGTGCCAGCAGCCCCGGGGACAGTTTCTCCGAGCAGTACGTC. It is translated as CASSPGDSFSEQYV. The chain links TRBV7-9 to TRBJ2-7; 7 positions match TRBD1. Germline V gene lookup returns CDR1 SEHNR and CDR2 FQNEAQ (reference sequence). The CDR3 length is 14 residues. V gave up 5 bases and J gave up 6 bases; unmatched junction bases: 10.

This clonotype occurred many times. J is TRBJ2-5 and V is TRBV7-9; D not certain. The CDR3 has 13 residues. CDR1 SEHNR and CDR2 FQNEAQ come from the germline V gene (reference sequence). Deletions cut 3 bases from V and 1 base from J, with 6 bases between. The CDR3 region has the DNA TGTGCCAGCAGCTTTAATCCCCAAGAGACCCAGTACTTC. Its protein product is CASSFNPQETQYF.

The rearrangement joins TRBV11-2 to TRBJ1-5; D ambiguous. The CDR3 spans 13 residues. V lost 5 bases to trimming and J lost 6 bases, with 11 bases between them. Germline CDR1 SGHAT, CDR2 FQNNGV. The CDR3 here is CASSPLGSQPQHF. The CDR3 DNA reads TGTGCCAGCAGCCCACTAGGTAGTCAGCCCCAGCATTTT.

This clonotype was recorded a few times. CDR3 sequence reads: CASRPGTGEETQYF. CDR3 in DNA: TGCGCCAGCAGACCCGGGACAGGGGAGGAGACCCAGTACTTC. The chain is built from TRBV5-1 and TRBJ2-5; 10 nucleotides match TRBD1. This CDR3 has 14 amino acids. V lost 5 bases, J lost 5 bases, and 6 bases stayed unmatched. Germline V gene data show CDR1 as SGHRS and CDR2 as YFSETQ.

The chain recombines TRBV9 with TRBJ2-3, with 9 bases that match TRBD2. Germline assignment: CDR1 SGDLS and CDR2 YYNGEE. J lost 4 bases, V lost 1 base, and 16 bases had no gene match. This CDR3 is 19 amino acids long. The CDR3 coding sequence is TGTGCCAGCAGCGTATCCCCCTCGCCGAGCGGGGGGATGGCAGATACGCAGTATTTT. This translates into CASSVSPSPSGGMADTQYF. The whole variable domain, filled in from reference TRBV9 and TRBJ2-3, reads DSGVTQTPKHLITATGQRVTLRCSPRSGDLSVYWYQQSLDQGLQFLIQYYNGEERAKGNILERFSAQQFPDLHSELNLSSLELGDSALYFCASSVSPSPSGGMADTQYFGPGTRLTVL.

The chain couples TRBV18 to TRBJ1-1; D might be TRBD1 (6 bases). CDR1 is KGHSH and CDR2 is LQKENI in the germline V gene. Deletions cut 6 bases from V and 2 bases from J, with 16 bases between. The CDR3 extends over 15 amino acids. The CDR3 spells CASSPPGQTNTEAFF. CDR3 nucleotides: TGTGCCAGCTCCCCCCCGGGACAAACTAACACTGAAGCTTTCTTT.

This clonotype has more than one count but fewer than ten. The V gene is TRBV5-8, the J gene TRBJ1-1, with 8 bases identical to TRBD1. Germline-derived CDR1 and CDR2 are SGHTS and YDEGEE. The trim removed 1 base at V and 1 base at J, leaving 3 bases unmatched. There are 15 residues in the CDR3. In nucleotides, the CDR3 is TGTGCCAGCAGCTTGACTCAGGGGGCGAACACTGAAGCTTTCTTT. Encoded protein: CASSLTQGANTEAFF.

This sequence joins TRBV5-1 and TRBJ2-3, with 13 positions matching TRBD2. V dropped 7 bases and J dropped 2; count of bases not matched to a gene: 7. Germline V gene data show CDR1 as SGHRS and CDR2 as YFSETQ. CDR3 length: 16 residues. The CDR3 loop reads CASRPGTSGITDTQYF. For the CDR3, the DNA is TGCGCCAGCCGTCCCGGGACTAGCGGGATCACAGATACGCAGTATTTT.

V is TRBV5-1 and J is TRBJ2-3; no definite D call. V was clipped by 4 bases and J by 0 bases, with 6 bases between them. CDR3 size: 13 residues. Looked up from germline, CDR1 is SGHRS and CDR2 is YFSETQ. The CDR3 reads CASSISSTDTQYF. The CDR3 DNA is TGCGCCAGCAGCATCTCTAGCACAGATACGCAGTATTTT.

The V call is TRBV20-1, the J call TRBJ1-4, with 8 bases matching TRBD1. Germline CDR1 and CDR2: DFQATT and SNEGSKA (reference sequence). This CDR3 has 13 residues. V shed 5 bases, J shed 3 bases, and the junction held 2 bases outside the gene matches. The CDR3, as DNA: TGCAGTGCTGCGGGACAGGCTAATGAAAAACTGTTTTTT. Its protein product is CSAAGQANEKLFF.

V is TRBV5-4 and J is TRBJ2-1; D not certain. The CDR3 covers 15 residues. The V end lost 2 bases, the J end lost 0 bases, and 9 bases lay between the germline ends. Germline-derived CDR1 and CDR2 are SGHNT and YYREEE (reference sequence). The CDR3 nucleotides are TGTGCCAGCAGCTTTGGTTCTATCTCCTACAATGAGCAGTTCTTC. Its protein product is CASSFGSISYNEQFF.

There are a few counts of this clonotype. The chain uses TRBV6-5 and TRBJ2-7; TRBD1 aligns across 7 bases. This CDR3 has 12 residues. Germline-derived CDR1 and CDR2 are MNHEY and SVGAGI. The V gene end was trimmed by 5 bases and the J gene end by 6 bases; junction bases not matched to a gene: 4. The CDR3 nucleotides read TGTGCCAGCAGTAGGCCAGGGGGCGAGCAGTACGTC. Residues: CASSRPGGEQYV.

CDR3 residues: CASSPGTGRNYEQYV. Here the CDR3 DNA reads TGTGCCAGCAGCCCCGGGACAGGGAGGAACTACGAGCAGTACGTC. This sequence joins TRBV28 and TRBJ2-7; 9 bases agree with TRBD1. Trimming removed 6 bases from V and 3 bases from J; junction bases left unmatched: 9. The CDR3 extends over 15 amino acids. Germline loops: CDR1 MDHEN, CDR2 SYDVKM.

There are a few counts of this clonotype. This chain joins TRBV4-1 and TRBJ1-5; the D is unclear. CDR1 is MGHRA, CDR2 YSYEKL, per germline. V was clipped by 4 bases and J by 5 bases, with 9 bases between them. The CDR3 is 13 residues long. CDR3 protein: CASSPQPDQPQHF. In DNA, the CDR3 is TGCGCCAGCAGCCCTCAACCCGATCAGCCCCAGCATTTT.

The V gene is TRBV6-6, the J gene TRBJ2-7, with 10 positions matching TRBD2. Germline V gives CDR1 MNHNY, CDR2 SVGAGI (reference sequence). The CDR3 is 18 amino acids. Unmatched junction bases numbered 10, after V lost 0 bases and J lost 2 bases. The CDR3 DNA reads TGTGCCAGCAGTTACTCGGCCTCGGCTAGCGGGGGAGCCTACGAGCAGTACTTC. It specifies CASSYSASASGGAYEQYF.

Written as DNA, the CDR3 is TGTGCCAGCAGAAAGGGCGGGGGCAACGAGCAGTACGTC. Translating it yields CASRKGGGNEQYV. The J gene is TRBJ2-7, the V gene TRBV6-1; D is perhaps TRBD2 (7 bases). Germline assignment: CDR1 MNHNS and CDR2 SASEGT. Deletions cut 6 bases from V and 5 bases from J, with 14 bases between. The CDR3 covers 13 residues.

The chain employs TRBV28 and TRBJ2-7, with unresolved D. Germline V gene lookup returns CDR1 MDHEN and CDR2 SYDVKM. V lost 8 bases to trimming and J lost 0 bases, with 5 bases between them. There are 11 residues in the CDR3. The CDR3 sequence is CASPSSYEQYF. CDR3 DNA: TGTGCCAGCCCGAGCTCCTACGAGCAGTACTTC.

This clonotype has at least ten counts. This sequence joins TRBV15 and TRBJ1-1; the match to TRBD1 covers 10 bases. Germline trimming cut 4 bases from V and 13 bases from J; bases unmatched to any gene: 9. Germline lookup yields CDR1 LNHNV and CDR2 YYDKDF (reference sequence). This CDR3 has 13 amino acids. CDR3 sequence: CATSTRDRGLSFF. CDR3 in DNA: TGTGCCACCAGCACCCGGGACAGGGGATTAAGTTTCTTT.

This chain joins TRBV7-9 and TRBJ2-5, with TRBD1 as a possible D gene (6 bases). The CDR3 runs to 14 residues. CDR1 is SEHNR and CDR2 is FQNEAQ in the germline V gene (reference sequence). Trimming took 1 base from V and 5 from J, leaving 11 bases between them. DNA of the CDR3: TGTGCCAGCAGCTTAGTAGGGGGATCTGAGACCCAGTACTTC. Translation: CASSLVGGSETQYF. The full variable domain, rest sourced from reference TRBV7-9 and TRBJ2-5, is DTGVSQNPRHKITKRGQNVTFRCDPISEHNRLYWYRQTLGQGPEFLTYFQNEAQLEKSRLLSDRFSAERPKGSFSTLEIQRTEQGDSAMYLCASSLVGGSETQYFGPGTRLLVL.

The V and J genes are TRBV29-1 and TRBJ1-1, with TRBD1 as a possible D gene (5 bases). This CDR3 has 12 amino acids. Per germline, CDR1 SQVTM and CDR2 ANQGSEA. V was trimmed by 2 bases and J by 5 bases, leaving 9 bases between them. CDR3 nucleotides: TGCAGCGTTGAAAGGGGCCGGACTGAAGCTTTCTTT. Protein product: CSVERGRTEAFF.

The V and J genes are TRBV20-1 and TRBJ2-3; 7 bases are shared with TRBD2. CDR3 size: 13 residues. After removal of 6 bases from V and 4 bases from J, the junction contained 7 bases not matched to a gene. From germline, CDR1 is DFQATT and CDR2 SNEGSKA (reference sequence). CDR3 sequence (DNA): TGCAGTGCCGGACTAGTTAAGGCAGATACGCAGTATTTT. It encodes CSAGLVKADTQYF.

This clonotype was detected only a few times. The chain employs TRBV24-1 and TRBJ1-1, with unresolved D. Germline CDR1 and CDR2: KGHDR and SFDVKD. This CDR3 contains 15 residues. V lost 0 bases to trimming and J lost 0 bases, with 7 bases between them. CDR3 coding DNA: TGTGCCACCAGTGATTTGGTGGACCTGAACACTGAAGCTTTCTTT. It encodes CATSDLVDLNTEAFF.